The 10 T cell receptor beta chains reported below all come from one sample, sequenced in a study of T cells in Graves' hyperthyroidism and ophthalmopathy. Amplification of TCR beta CDR3 regions used RNA as the template. An initial round of RT-PCR targeting the TCR CDR3 relied on the HTBI primer set. TCRdb passed the multiplex PCR reads through MiXCR, listing each CDR3 protein once. The repertoire holds 530,000 or so distinct CDR3 sequences, with approximately 25% as singletons. The sample taken for sequencing was blood. The receptors stem from a woman in her thirties with Graves' ophthalmopathy.

This clonotype was counted between two and nine times. Sequence at one end of the junction differs from germline and may be a read error. The V gene is TRBV20-1, the J gene TRBJ2-4; 10 positions match TRBD2. The CDR3 spans 13 residues. CDR1 and CDR2 (germline): DFQATT, SNEGSKA (reference sequence). The CDR3 DNA sequence: TGCAGTGCAGAGCGGGGGGGCGAAAACATTAAGTACTTC. It yields the protein CSAERGGENIKYF.

This clonotype was seen repeatedly, ten times or more. This rearrangement joins TRBV12-3 or TRBV12-4 to TRBJ1-5, with no clear D. The V end was cut by 6 bases, the J end by 5 bases, with 8 bases between. The CDR3 is 12 amino acids. DNA for the CDR3: TGTGCCAGCAGAAGCGGAGATCAGCCCCAGCATTTT. This translates into CASRSGDQPQHF.

The table lists this clonotype with many counts. This chain connects TRBV28 to TRBJ2-7; 9 bases are shared with TRBD1. The germline gives CDR1 MDHEN, CDR2 SYDVKM. V was clipped by 2 bases and J by 5 bases; unmatched bases: 10. The CDR3 loop spans 16 amino acids. In DNA form, the CDR3 reads TGTGCCAGCAGTTTACCCCAACAGGGGGCCGAAAACGAGCAGTACTTC. Its translation is CASSLPQQGAENEQYF.

This clonotype was seen a few times. The J gene is TRBJ2-5, the V gene TRBV15, with D perhaps matching TRBD1 (6 bases). CDR1 is LNHNV and CDR2 is YYDKDF in the germline V gene (reference sequence). Trimming took off 0 bases at V and 3 bases at J, with 8 bases between the two ends. CDR3 length: 14 amino acids. The CDR3: CATSRDKGEETQYF. In DNA, the CDR3 is TGTGCCACCAGCAGAGATAAGGGGGAAGAGACCCAGTACTTC.

This clonotype was found many times. This chain connects TRBV12-3 or TRBV12-4 to TRBJ1-1; no reliable D call. The CDR3 consists of 11 residues. V lost 3 bases and J 6 bases, leaving 5 bases between the germline ends. Here the CDR3 reads CASSFSPEAFF. Written as DNA, the CDR3 is TGTGCCAGCAGTTTTTCCCCTGAAGCTTTCTTT.

This clonotype has a count of ten or more. The chain has TRBV27 and TRBJ2-7; 7 bases fit TRBD1. J gave up 7 bases and V 5 bases, and 11 bases lay outside the gene matches. This CDR3 has 14 residues. Germline V lookup: CDR1 MNHEY, CDR2 SMNVEV (reference sequence). The CDR3, as DNA: TGTGCCAGCAGTCCGGCCGACAGGGCCTGGGAGCAGTACTTC. Translating gives CASSPADRAWEQYF.

This chain uses TRBV27 with TRBJ1-1; 7 positions match TRBD1. J was trimmed by 1 base and V by 7 bases; bases with no gene match: 6. The CDR3 length is 14 residues. CDR1 and CDR2 (germline): MNHEY, SMNVEV (reference sequence). The CDR3 DNA reads as TGTGCCAGCACCGCGGGACAGAAGAACACTGAAGCTTTCTTT. Protein: CASTAGQKNTEAFF.

The gene calls are TRBV6-1 and TRBJ2-5; D remains ambiguous. CDR3 length: 10 amino acids. Germline V CDR1 and CDR2: MNHNS, SASEGT. V lost 10 bases and J 5 bases, leaving 8 bases between the germline ends. CDR3 loop: CATTRETQYF. In DNA, the CDR3 is TGTGCCACCACCCGGGAGACCCAGTACTTC.

This chain joins TRBV12-3 or TRBV12-4 and TRBJ1-1, with 9 bases matching TRBD1. This CDR3 is built from 15 residues. Trimming cost V 6 bases and J 2 bases; bases outside gene matches: 7. The CDR3 DNA sequence: TGTGCCAGCAGCCCCCGACAGGGGGTAAACACTGAAGCTTTCTTT. Its translation is CASSPRQGVNTEAFF.

J is TRBJ1-5 and V is TRBV11-2; weak D call: TRBD1 (5 bases). Trimming stripped 0 bases from V and 4 bases from J, with 10 bases between. In germline, CDR1 is SGHAT, CDR2 FQNNGV. This CDR3 is built from 15 residues. CDR3 nucleotide sequence: TGTGCCAGCAGCTTAGATCCGGGACGAAATCAGCCCCAGCATTTT. This encodes CASSLDPGRNQPQHF.